A selection of T cell receptor beta chains follows, all from one sample in a study of blood T cell repertoires in COVID-19. This table comes from immunoSEQ multiplex PCR, and its TCRdb copy is limited to in-frame clones, with some not included. Of around 65,000 clones in the sample, about three quarters were seen once. The sequenced material came from peripheral blood. Receptors originate from a human donor in a cohort sampled during active COVID-19. Both conserved end residues are part of each CDR3. Each record gives: clone size, V gene, J gene, CDR3 protein. Clone size is stated in some rows and not others, as once, few, many or a class when expanded.

few	TRBV3-1/TRBV3-2	TRBJ1-1	CASSRGTVAPEAFF
.	TRBV7-9	TRBJ2-1	CASSSRGRGGVLGRDEQFF
.	TRBV28	TRBJ2-3	CASSLGAVSTDTQYF
.	TRBV24-1	TRBJ2-1	CATSDHKGGTYNEQFF
.	TRBV6-1	TRBJ2-7	CASSEFNRAEQYF
.	TRBV7-2	TRBJ2-2	CASSFGGGTGELFF
.	TRBV2	TRBJ2-1	CASTGTAYNEQFF
.	TRBV15	TRBJ2-7	CATSKTSGSYEQYF
.	TRBV28	TRBJ1-1	CASSLNTYTEAFF
.	TRBV11-2	TRBJ2-7	CASSLTGTSGYEQYF
.	TRBV7-9	TRBJ2-7	CASSSGIYEQYF
.	TRBV5-4	TRBJ2-7	CASSSGQTISSYEQYF
once	TRBV6-5	TRBJ2-1	CASRPLAAPYNEQFF
.	TRBV6-5	TRBJ1-2	CASRTGYYGYTF
.	TRBV29-1	TRBJ2-1	CSVEGWDRQGNEQFF
.	TRBV13	TRBJ1-1	CASSLGVRDTEAFF
.	TRBV19	TRBJ1-5	CASSNRERSQPQHF
.	TRBV3-1/TRBV3-2	TRBJ1-1	CASSYMNTEAFF
.	TRBV20-1	TRBJ2-2	CSASDPGQKIGELFF
.	TRBV6-6	TRBJ2-7	CASTNSAGLASSEQYF